Presented here are 19 T cell receptor beta chains from one specimen sequenced in a study of a mutant IDH1 vaccine in newly diagnosed glioma. Time point in this sample: week 5, during vaccination. Vaccine doses each comprised 300 ug of mutant IDH1 20-mer peptide, with topical imiquimod. The antigens of these receptors remain unknown. Repertoires were generated with immunoSEQ multiplex PCR, while TCRdb's copy carries only in-frame clones and drops some. Of tens of thousands of clones listed, more than 85% are singletons. The input for sequencing was PBMCs, taken from a glioma patient whose treatment included an IDH1 peptide vaccine. These receptors were taken from a woman between 45 and 65 years old with glioma.

The CDR3 bases are TGTGCCAGCAGTTTTATCGGGCAGCAATATGGCTACACCTTC. As protein: CASSFIGQQYGYTF. The chain carries TRBV27 and TRBJ1-2, with D uncertain. Trimming left V 3 bases short and J 5 bases short, with 13 bases between. Per germline, CDR1 MNHEY and CDR2 SMNVEV (reference sequence). This CDR3 contains 14 residues.

This chain uses TRBV28 with TRBJ1-2, with 12 bases identical to TRBD1. V trimming: 6 bases; J trimming: 3 bases; junction bases outside the gene matches: 5. The CDR3 runs 15 residues. Germline V gene lookup returns CDR1 MDHEN and CDR2 SYDVKM. This CDR3 reads CASRAGQGADYGYTF. CDR3 in DNA: TGTGCCAGCAGAGCGGGACAGGGGGCGGACTATGGCTACACCTTC.

This chain links TRBV5-4 with TRBJ1-2; D is possibly TRBD1 (6 bases). Germline V lookup: CDR1 SGHNT, CDR2 YYREEE (reference sequence). This CDR3 has 14 residues. Trimming took 0 bases from V and 4 from J, leaving 10 bases between them. As DNA, the CDR3 is TGTGCCAGCAGCTTGGTTGGGGGGCCCTATGGCTACACCTTC. This sequence encodes CASSLVGGPYGYTF. The complete variable domain, with remaining parts taken from reference TRBV5-4 and TRBJ1-2, reads ETGVTQSPTHLIKTRGQQVTLRCSSQSGHNTVSWYQQALGQGPQFIFQYYREEENGRGNFPPRFSGLQFPNYSSELNVNALELDDSALYLCASSLVGGPYGYTFGSGTRLTVV.

In its sample, this clone was seen a few times. V usage is TRBV29-1 and J usage is TRBJ2-4; D unresolved. The CDR3 covers 11 residues. Trimming pared 7 bases from V and 8 bases from J, leaving 12 bases between. CDR1 and CDR2 (germline): SQVTM, ANQGSEA. In nucleotides, the CDR3 is TGCAGCGCCGCCCCAAGGGACATTCAGTACTTC. This translates into CSAAPRDIQYF.

J is TRBJ1-5 and V is TRBV5-1; a weak D match, TRBD1 (6 bases). CDR3 length equals 13 residues. Trimming cost V 5 bases and J 4 bases, with 10 bases left between them. Germline V gives CDR1 SGHRS, CDR2 YFSETQ. The CDR3 coding sequence is TGCGCCAGCAGTGAAGGGGGAAATCAGCCCCAGCATTTT. Translated, it gives CASSEGGNQPQHF.

This rearrangement joins TRBV19 to TRBJ2-1; 12 nucleotides line up with TRBD2. V lost 4 bases, J lost 9 bases, and 13 bases stayed unmatched. Germline assignment: CDR1 LNHDA and CDR2 SQIVND (reference sequence). CDR3 length: 17 residues. CDR3: CASSTRLAGALPIEQFF. The CDR3 DNA reads TGTGCCAGTAGTACCCGACTAGCGGGAGCCCTCCCTATTGAGCAGTTCTTC.

V gene TRBV28 combines with J gene TRBJ1-4, with TRBD1 identical over 10 bases. The J segment lost 8 bases and the V segment lost 4 bases, leaving 7 bases of the junction unmatched. The CDR3 has 15 amino acids. Germline CDR1 MDHEN, CDR2 SYDVKM. The chain's CDR3 is CASSSGTGEDEKLFF. In nucleotides, the CDR3 is TGTGCCAGCAGTTCCGGGACAGGGGAAGACGAAAAACTGTTTTTT.

The V and J genes are TRBV5-1 and TRBJ2-1, with a possible D match to TRBD2 (6 bases). V lost 4 bases to trimming and J lost 5 bases, with 16 bases between them. CDR3 size: 15 residues. Germline lookup yields CDR1 SGHRS and CDR2 YFSETQ. This CDR3 reads CASSLGTYRHNEQFF. The DNA for the CDR3 is TGCGCCAGCAGCCTAGGGACTTACCGGCACAATGAGCAGTTCTTC.

The count of this clone is one. The J gene is TRBJ1-6, the V gene TRBV28; D gene ambiguous. Between the trimmed V and J ends, which lost 8 bases and 6 bases, there was a span of 11 bases. Germline loops: CDR1 MDHEN, CDR2 SYDVKM. The CDR3 is 13 residues long. For the CDR3, the DNA is TGTGCCAGCGGAACCGCGGGTAATTCACCCCTCCACTTT. This gives the protein CASGTAGNSPLHF.

This chain joins TRBV5-6 and TRBJ1-4; 8 nucleotides align to TRBD1. Looked up from germline, CDR1 is SGHDT and CDR2 is YYEEEE. The CDR3 contains 15 residues. V shed 2 bases and J 7 bases; nucleotides not matched to a gene: 7. The CDR3 sequence is CASSFGQGSGEKLFF. DNA of the CDR3: TGTGCCAGCAGCTTCGGACAGGGAAGCGGTGAAAAACTGTTTTTT.

The V and J genes are TRBV28 and TRBJ2-7; tentatively, D is TRBD1 or TRBD2 (5 bases each). Germline-derived CDR1 and CDR2 are MDHEN and SYDVKM. V lost 6 bases to trimming and J lost 3 bases, with 18 bases between them. This CDR3 contains 15 residues. Written as DNA, the CDR3 is TGTGCCAGCAGATCCTCCGGGACGGCGGTCTACGAGCAGTACTTC. As protein: CASRSSGTAVYEQYF. The variable domain in full, completed from reference TRBV28 and TRBJ2-7, reads DVKVTQSSRYLVKRTGEKVFLECVQDMDHENMFWYRQDPGLGLRLIYFSYDVKMKEKGDIPEGYSVSREKKERFSLILESASTNQTSMYLCASRSSGTAVYEQYFGPGTRLTVT.

V gene TRBV4-1 combines with J gene TRBJ2-1; D call uncertain. The germline gives CDR1 MGHRA, CDR2 YSYEKL. The CDR3 consists of 11 residues. Trimming stripped 3 bases from V and 5 bases from J, with 2 bases between. The CDR3 protein is CASSHNNEQFF. The DNA for the CDR3 is TGCGCCAGCAGCCATAACAATGAGCAGTTCTTC.

This clone appeared once. The chain is built from TRBV5-8 and TRBJ2-5; D is unresolved. Germline-derived CDR1 and CDR2 are SGHTS and YDEGEE. V was cut by 2 bases and J by 5 bases, with 4 bases left in between. CDR3 length: 11 amino acids. CDR3 DNA sequence: TGTGCCAGCAGCTTCCGGGAGACCCAGTACTTC. This codes for CASSFRETQYF.

The chain joins TRBV9 to TRBJ2-7; TRBD1 matches 9 bases. V shed 1 base and J 3 bases; nucleotides not matched to a gene: 5. Germline V gene data show CDR1 as SGDLS and CDR2 as YYNGEE. CDR3 length equals 15 residues. This CDR3 is CASSVRGQGIYEQYF. CDR3 DNA: TGTGCCAGCAGCGTACGGGGACAGGGAATCTACGAGCAGTACTTC.

The V call is TRBV11-2, the J call TRBJ2-2, with 12 bases that match TRBD2. Germline V gene lookup returns CDR1 SGHAT and CDR2 FQNNGV. The CDR3 contains 15 residues. Trimming cost V 5 bases and J 5 bases; bases outside gene matches: 3. The DNA of the CDR3 is TGTGCCAGCAGCATAACTAGCGGGAGGACCGGGGAGCTGTTTTTT. It codes for CASSITSGRTGELFF.

The chain uses TRBV6-6 and TRBJ2-5, with 8 bases lining up with TRBD1. The last part of the DNA fits TRBJ2-7 better; the J call may be wrong. The CDR3 runs to 16 residues. Germline lookup yields CDR1 MNHNY and CDR2 SVGAGI (reference sequence). The CDR3 sequence: CASSYSIGTGHYEQYF. In nucleotides, the CDR3 is TGTGCCAGCAGTTACTCCATCGGGACAGGTCACTACGAGCAGTACTTC.

V and J are TRBV6-5 and TRBJ1-5, with no clear D. This CDR3 contains 12 residues. Per germline, CDR1 MNHEY and CDR2 SVGAGI. Trimming removed 8 bases from V and 4 bases from J, with 9 bases in between. This CDR3 reads CASQTWNQPQHF. The CDR3, as DNA: TGTGCCAGCCAGACCTGGAATCAGCCCCAGCATTTT.

The chain carries TRBV2 and TRBJ1-3; 7 nucleotides line up with TRBD1. Germline lookup yields CDR1 SNHLY and CDR2 FYNNEI. This CDR3 has 15 amino acids. V was clipped by 5 bases and J by 0 bases; unmatched bases: 4. The CDR3, as DNA: TGTGCCAGCAGTACTACAGGGGCCTCTGGAAACACCATATATTTT. This codes for CASSTTGASGNTIYF.

The CDR3 nucleotides are TGTGCCAGCAGCTTAGAAGCGGGACACTCCTATGAGCAGTTCTTC. Amino acids: CASSLEAGHSYEQFF. V usage is TRBV7-6 and J usage is TRBJ2-1; maybe TRBD2 (7 bases). Looked up from germline, CDR1 is SGHVS and CDR2 is FNYEAQ. CDR3 size: 15 residues. V was shortened by 1 base and J by 8 bases, with 15 bases between the two germline ends. Variable domain in full (rest from reference TRBV7-6 and TRBJ2-1): GAGVSQSPRYKVTKRGQDVALRCDPISGHVSLYWYRQALGQGPEFLTYFNYEAQQDKSGLPNDRFSAERPEGSISTLTIQRTEQRDSAMYRCASSLEAGHSYEQFFGPGTRLTVL.